This TCR delta chain was recorded in a study of gamma-delta chains in newborns, infants, children. Study in general: Microbial exposure reportedly drives polyclonal innate γδ T cell expansion after birth.

TCRdb re-called the reads through CATT. The data hold about 9,200 delta-chain clones, with more than 20% observed a single time. This clone has more than one count but fewer than ten. This sequence was found in a child who was a newborn, infant or young child, either healthy, febrile or measles-vaccinated (not recorded which). The sequencing input was blood.

The CDR3 region has the DNA TGTGCCTGTGACACGGTCTCGGGTGGGGGATCCTCGTACACCGATAAACTCATCTTT. Protein product: CACDTVSGGGSSYTDKLIF. This chain links TRDV2 with TRDJ1; 8 bases align to TRDD3. The CDR3 length is 19 residues. With 1 base clipped from V and 0 bases from J, the junction kept 15 bases outside the gene matches. The germline CDR1 and CDR2 sequences are GEAIGNYY and EKD.